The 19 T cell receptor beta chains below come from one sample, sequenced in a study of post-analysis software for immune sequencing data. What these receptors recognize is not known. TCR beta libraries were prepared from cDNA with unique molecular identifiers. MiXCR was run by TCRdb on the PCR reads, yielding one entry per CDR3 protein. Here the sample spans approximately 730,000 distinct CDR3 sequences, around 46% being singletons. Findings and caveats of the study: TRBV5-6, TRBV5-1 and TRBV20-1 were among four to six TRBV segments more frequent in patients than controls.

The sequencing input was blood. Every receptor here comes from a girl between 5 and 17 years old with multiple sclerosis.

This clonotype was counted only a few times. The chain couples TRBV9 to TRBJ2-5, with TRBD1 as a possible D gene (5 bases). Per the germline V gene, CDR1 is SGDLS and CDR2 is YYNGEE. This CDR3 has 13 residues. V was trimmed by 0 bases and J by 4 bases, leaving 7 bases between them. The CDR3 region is CASSVARGETQYF. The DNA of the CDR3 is TGTGCCAGCAGCGTAGCTAGGGGAGAGACCCAGTACTTC.

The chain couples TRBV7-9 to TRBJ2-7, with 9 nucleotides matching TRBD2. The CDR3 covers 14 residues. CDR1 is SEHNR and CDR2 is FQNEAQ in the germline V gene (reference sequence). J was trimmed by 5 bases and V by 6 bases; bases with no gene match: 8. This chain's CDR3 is CASRWGAGGHEQYF. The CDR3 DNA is TGTGCCAGCAGGTGGGGAGCGGGAGGCCACGAGCAGTACTTC. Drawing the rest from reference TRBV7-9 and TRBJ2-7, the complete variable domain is DTGVSQNPRHKITKRGQNVTFRCDPISEHNRLYWYRQTLGQGPEFLTYFQNEAQLEKSRLLSDRFSAERPKGSFSTLEIQRTEQGDSAMYLCASRWGAGGHEQYFGPGTRLTVT.

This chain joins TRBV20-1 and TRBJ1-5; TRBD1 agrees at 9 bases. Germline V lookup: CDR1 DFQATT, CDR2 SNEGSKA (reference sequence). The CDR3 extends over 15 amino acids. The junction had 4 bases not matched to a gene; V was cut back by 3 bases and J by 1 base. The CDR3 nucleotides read TGCAGTGCTAGGATGACAGGGGGAAGCAATCAGCCCCAGCATTTT. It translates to CSARMTGGSNQPQHF.

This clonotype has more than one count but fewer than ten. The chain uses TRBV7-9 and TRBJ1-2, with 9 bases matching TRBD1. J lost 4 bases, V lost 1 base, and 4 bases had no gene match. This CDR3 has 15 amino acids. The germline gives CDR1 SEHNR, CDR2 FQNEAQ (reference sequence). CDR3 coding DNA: TGTGCCAGCAGCTTAGGACAGGGGGAGATCTATGGCTACACCTTC. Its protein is CASSLGQGEIYGYTF.

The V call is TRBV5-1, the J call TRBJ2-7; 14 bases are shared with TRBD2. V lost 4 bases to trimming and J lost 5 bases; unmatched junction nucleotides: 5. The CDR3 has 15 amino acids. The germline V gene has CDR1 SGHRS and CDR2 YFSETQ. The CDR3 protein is CASSPGTSGSDEQYF. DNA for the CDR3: TGCGCCAGCAGCCCAGGGACTAGCGGGAGTGACGAGCAGTACTTC.

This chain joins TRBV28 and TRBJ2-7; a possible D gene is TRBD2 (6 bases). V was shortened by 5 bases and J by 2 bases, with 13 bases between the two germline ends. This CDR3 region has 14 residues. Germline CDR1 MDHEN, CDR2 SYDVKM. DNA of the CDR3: TGTGCCAGCAGTCCCGGGACTCCTCCCTACGAGCAGTACTTC. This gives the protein CASSPGTPPYEQYF.

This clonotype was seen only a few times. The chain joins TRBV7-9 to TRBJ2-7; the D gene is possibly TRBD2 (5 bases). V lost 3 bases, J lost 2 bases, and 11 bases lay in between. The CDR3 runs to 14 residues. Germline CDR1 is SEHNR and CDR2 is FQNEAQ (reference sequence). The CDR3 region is CASSFYSGTYEQYF. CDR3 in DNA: TGTGCCAGCAGCTTTTACAGCGGTACCTACGAGCAGTACTTC.

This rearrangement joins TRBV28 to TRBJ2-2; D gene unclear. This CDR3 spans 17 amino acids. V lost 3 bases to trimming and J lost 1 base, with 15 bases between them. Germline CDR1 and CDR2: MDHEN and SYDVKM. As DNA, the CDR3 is TGTGCCAGCAGTTTTCCCGCTGGTCGATGGAACACCGGGGAGCTGTTTTTT. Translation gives CASSFPAGRWNTGELFF.

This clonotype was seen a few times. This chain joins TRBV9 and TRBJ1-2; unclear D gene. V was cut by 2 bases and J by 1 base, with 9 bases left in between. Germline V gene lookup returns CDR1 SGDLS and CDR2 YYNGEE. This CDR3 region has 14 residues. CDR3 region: CASSVDLGNYGYTF. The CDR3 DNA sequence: TGTGCCAGCAGCGTTGATCTGGGTAACTATGGCTACACCTTC.

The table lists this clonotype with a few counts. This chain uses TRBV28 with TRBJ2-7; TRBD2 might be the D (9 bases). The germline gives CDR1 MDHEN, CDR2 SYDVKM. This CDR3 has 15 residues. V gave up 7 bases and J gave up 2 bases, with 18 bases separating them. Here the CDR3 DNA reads TGTGCCAGCATGCAGGGGGCTAGCGGGACCTACGAGCAGTACTTC. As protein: CASMQGASGTYEQYF.

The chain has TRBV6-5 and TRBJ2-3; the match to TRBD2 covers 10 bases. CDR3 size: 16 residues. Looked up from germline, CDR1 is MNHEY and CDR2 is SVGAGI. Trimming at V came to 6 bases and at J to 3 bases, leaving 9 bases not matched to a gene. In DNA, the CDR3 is TGTGCCAGCAGCCTTACTAGCGGGGAGTCTACAGATACGCAGTATTTT. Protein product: CASSLTSGESTDTQYF.

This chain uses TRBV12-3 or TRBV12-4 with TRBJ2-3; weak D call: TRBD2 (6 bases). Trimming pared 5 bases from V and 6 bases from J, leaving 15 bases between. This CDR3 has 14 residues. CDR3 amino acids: CASSRGTAADTQYF. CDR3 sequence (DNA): TGTGCCAGCAGTCGGGGGACTGCCGCGGATACGCAGTATTTT.

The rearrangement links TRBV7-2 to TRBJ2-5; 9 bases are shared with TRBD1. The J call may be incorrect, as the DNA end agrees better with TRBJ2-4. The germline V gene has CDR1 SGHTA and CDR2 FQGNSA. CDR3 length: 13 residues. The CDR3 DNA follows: TGTGCCAGCAGCCAGGACAGGGGAACCATTCAGTACTTC. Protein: CASSQDRGTIQYF.

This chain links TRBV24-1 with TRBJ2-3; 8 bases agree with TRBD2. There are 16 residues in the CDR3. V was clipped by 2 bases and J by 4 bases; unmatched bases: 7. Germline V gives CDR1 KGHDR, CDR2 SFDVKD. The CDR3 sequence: CATSDYGGRKADTQYF. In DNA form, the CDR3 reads TGTGCCACCAGTGATTACGGCGGGAGGAAAGCAGATACGCAGTATTTT.

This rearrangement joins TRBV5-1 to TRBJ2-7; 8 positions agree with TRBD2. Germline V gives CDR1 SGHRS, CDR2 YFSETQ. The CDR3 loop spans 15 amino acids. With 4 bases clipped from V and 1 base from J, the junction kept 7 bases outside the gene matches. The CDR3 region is CASSPERERSYEQYF. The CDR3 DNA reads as TGCGCCAGCAGCCCTGAGCGGGAGCGGTCCTACGAGCAGTACTTC.

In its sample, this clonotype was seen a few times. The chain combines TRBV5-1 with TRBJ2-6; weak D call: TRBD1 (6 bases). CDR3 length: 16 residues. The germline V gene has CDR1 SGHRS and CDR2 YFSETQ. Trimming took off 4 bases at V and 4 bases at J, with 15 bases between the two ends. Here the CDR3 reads CASSSGTGFGANVLTF. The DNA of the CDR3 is TGCGCCAGCAGCAGCGGTACAGGGTTCGGGGCCAACGTCCTGACTTTC. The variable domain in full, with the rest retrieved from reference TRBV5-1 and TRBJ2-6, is KAGVTQTPRYLIKTRGQQVTLSCSPISGHRSVSWYQQTPGQGLQFLFEYFSETQRNKGNFPGRFSGRQFSNSRSEMNVSTLELGDSALYLCASSSGTGFGANVLTFGAGSRLTVL.

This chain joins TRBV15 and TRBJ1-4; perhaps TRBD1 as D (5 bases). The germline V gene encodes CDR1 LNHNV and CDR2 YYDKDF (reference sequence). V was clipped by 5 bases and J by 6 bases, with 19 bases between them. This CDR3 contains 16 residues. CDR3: CATSQTGSLGDEKLFF. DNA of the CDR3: TGTGCCACCAGCCAGACGGGCAGCCTGGGGGATGAAAAACTGTTTTTT.

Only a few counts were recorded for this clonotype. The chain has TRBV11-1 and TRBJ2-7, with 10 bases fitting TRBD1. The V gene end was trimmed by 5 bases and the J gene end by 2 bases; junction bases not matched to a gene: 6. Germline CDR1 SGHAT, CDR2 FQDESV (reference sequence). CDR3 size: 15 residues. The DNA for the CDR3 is TGTGCCAGCAGCCGTGGGACAGGGGCTCCCTACGAGCAGTACTTC. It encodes CASSRGTGAPYEQYF. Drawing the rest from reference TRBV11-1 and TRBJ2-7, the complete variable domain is EAEVAQSPRYKITEKSQAVAFWCDPISGHATLYWYRQILGQGPELLVQFQDESVVDDSQLPKDRFSAERLKGVDSTLKIQPAELGDSAMYLCASSRGTGAPYEQYFGPGTRLTVT.

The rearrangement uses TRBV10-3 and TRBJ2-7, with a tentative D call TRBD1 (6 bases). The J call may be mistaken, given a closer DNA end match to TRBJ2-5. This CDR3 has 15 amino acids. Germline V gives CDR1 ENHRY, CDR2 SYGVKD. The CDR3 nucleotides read TGTGCCATCAGTGAGCCGTTGCAGGGGCAAGAGACCCAGTACTTC. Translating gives CAISEPLQGQETQYF.